This TCR beta chain was sequenced in a study of monozygotic twins with inflammatory bowel disease. General observations from the study: Especially with disease activity, IBD patients shared fewer clonotypes with others than healthy twins did.

About this clonotype: The target antigen is unknown.

The CDR3 totals 16 residues. Germline-derived CDR1 and CDR2 are SGHTA and FQGNSA. TCRdb reprocessed the 5' RACE reads, keeping one entry per CDR3 protein, no DNA. The repertoire table contains more than 95,000 distinct CDR3 sequences. What was sequenced was blood. The rearrangement links TRBV7-2 to TRBJ2-7; TCRdb's D gene call, TRBD2, goes unchecked for lack of DNA. The source of this sequence is a human donor with ulcerative colitis or Crohn's disease, or a healthy co-twin of an affected twin (not recorded which). CDR3 residues: CASSILAGGGSYEQYF. Full variable domain (remainder filled in from reference TRBV7-2 and TRBJ2-7): GAGVSQSPSNKVTEKGKDVELRCDPISGHTALYWYRQSLGQGLEFLIYFQGNSAPDKSGLPSDRFSAERTGGSVSTLTIQRTQQEDSAVYLCASSILAGGGSYEQYFGPGTRLTVT.